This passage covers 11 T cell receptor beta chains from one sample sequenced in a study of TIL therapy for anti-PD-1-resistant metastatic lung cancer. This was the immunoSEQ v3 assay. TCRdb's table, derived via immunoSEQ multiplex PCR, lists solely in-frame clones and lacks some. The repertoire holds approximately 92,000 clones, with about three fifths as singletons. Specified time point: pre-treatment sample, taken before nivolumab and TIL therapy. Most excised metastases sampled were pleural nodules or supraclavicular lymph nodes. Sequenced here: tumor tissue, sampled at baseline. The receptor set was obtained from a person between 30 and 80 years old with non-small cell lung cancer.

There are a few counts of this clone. The CDR3 DNA sequence: TGTGCCAGCAGAGCCACAGGGGGCTCCTATGGCTACACCTTC. Translating it yields CASRATGGSYGYTF. The chain uses TRBV2 and TRBJ1-2, with 9 nucleotides matching TRBD1. The germline V gene encodes CDR1 SNHLY and CDR2 FYNNEI. The CDR3 consists of 14 residues. After removal of 6 bases from V and 4 bases from J, the junction contained 6 bases not matched to a gene.

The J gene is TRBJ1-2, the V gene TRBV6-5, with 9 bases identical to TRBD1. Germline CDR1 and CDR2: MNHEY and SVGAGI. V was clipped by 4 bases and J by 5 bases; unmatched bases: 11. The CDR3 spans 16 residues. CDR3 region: CASSSELGQGFYGYTF. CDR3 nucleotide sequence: TGTGCCAGCAGTTCTGAACTGGGACAGGGTTTTTATGGCTACACCTTC.

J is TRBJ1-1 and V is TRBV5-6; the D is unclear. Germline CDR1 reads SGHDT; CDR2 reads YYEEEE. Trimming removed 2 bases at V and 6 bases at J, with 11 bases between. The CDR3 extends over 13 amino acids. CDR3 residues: CASSFTLRAEAFF. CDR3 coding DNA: TGTGCCAGCAGCTTTACTCTCCGGGCTGAAGCTTTCTTT.

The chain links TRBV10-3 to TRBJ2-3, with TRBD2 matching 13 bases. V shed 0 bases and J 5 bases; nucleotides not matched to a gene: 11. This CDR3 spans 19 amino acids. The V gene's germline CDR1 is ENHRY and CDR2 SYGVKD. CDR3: CAISESGLAGVRGEDTQYF. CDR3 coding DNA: TGTGCCATCAGTGAGTCCGGACTAGCGGGGGTTCGGGGGGAAGATACGCAGTATTTT.

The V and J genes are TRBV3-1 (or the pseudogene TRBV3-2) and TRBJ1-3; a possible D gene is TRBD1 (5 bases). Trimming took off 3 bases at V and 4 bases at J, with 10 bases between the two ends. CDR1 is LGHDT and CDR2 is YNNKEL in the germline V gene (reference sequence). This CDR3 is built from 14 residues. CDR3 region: CASSHQGTGNTIYF. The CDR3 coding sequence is TGTGCCAGCAGCCACCAAGGGACGGGAAACACCATATATTTT.

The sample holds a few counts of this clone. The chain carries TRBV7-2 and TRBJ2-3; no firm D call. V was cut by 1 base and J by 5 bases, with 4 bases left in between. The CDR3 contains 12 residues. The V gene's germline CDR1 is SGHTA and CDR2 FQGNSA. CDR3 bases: TGTGCCAGCAGCTTAGAGGGAGATACGCAGTATTTT. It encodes CASSLEGDTQYF.

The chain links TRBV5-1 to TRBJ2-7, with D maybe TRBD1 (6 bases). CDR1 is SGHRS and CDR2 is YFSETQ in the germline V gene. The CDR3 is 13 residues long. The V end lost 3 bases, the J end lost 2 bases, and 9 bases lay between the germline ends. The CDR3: CASSWDKTYEQYF. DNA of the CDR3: TGCGCCAGCAGCTGGGACAAAACCTACGAGCAGTACTTC.

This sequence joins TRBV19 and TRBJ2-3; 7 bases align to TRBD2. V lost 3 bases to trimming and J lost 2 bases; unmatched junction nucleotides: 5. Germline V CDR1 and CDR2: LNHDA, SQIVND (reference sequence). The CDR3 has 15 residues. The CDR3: CASSMGGSYTDTQYF. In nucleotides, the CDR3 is TGTGCCAGTAGTATGGGGGGGAGCTACACAGATACGCAGTATTTT.

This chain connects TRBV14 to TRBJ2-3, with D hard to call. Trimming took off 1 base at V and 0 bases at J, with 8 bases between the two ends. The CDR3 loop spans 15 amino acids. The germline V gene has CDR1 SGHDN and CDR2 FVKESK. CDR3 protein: CASSQASLSTDTQYF. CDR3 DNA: TGTGCCAGCAGCCAAGCCAGTCTGAGCACAGATACGCAGTATTTT.

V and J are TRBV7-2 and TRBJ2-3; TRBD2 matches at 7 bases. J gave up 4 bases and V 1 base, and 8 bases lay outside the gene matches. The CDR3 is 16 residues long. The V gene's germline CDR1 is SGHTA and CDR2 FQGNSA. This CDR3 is CASSLVGGSRADTQYF. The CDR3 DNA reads TGTGCCAGCAGCTTAGTTGGCGGGAGTAGGGCAGATACGCAGTATTTT. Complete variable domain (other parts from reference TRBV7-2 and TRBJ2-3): GAGVSQSPSNKVTEKGKDVELRCDPISGHTALYWYRQSLGQGLEFLIYFQGNSAPDKSGLPSDRFSAERTGGSVSTLTIQRTQQEDSAVYLCASSLVGGSRADTQYFGPGTRLTVL.

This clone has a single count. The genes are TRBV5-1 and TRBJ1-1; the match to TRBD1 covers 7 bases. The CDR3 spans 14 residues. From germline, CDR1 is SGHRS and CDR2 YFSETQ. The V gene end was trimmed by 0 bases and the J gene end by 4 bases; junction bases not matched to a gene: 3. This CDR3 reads CASSLGDSSTEAFF. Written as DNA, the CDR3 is TGCGCCAGCAGCTTGGGGGACAGTTCCACTGAAGCTTTCTTT.